A single sample is the source of the 10 T cell receptor beta chains below, sequenced in a study of T cell responses to AZD1222 COVID-19 vaccine. TCRdb's copy holds only in-frame clones and misses some; the assay was immunoSEQ multiplex PCR. The repertoire holds about 67,000 clones, with approximately 81% as singletons. The specimen was peripheral blood, collected on day 0 of AZD1222 vaccination. The receptors were gathered from an adult in good health.

J is TRBJ1-5 and V is TRBV24-1, with 7 bases lining up with TRBD1. This CDR3 has 13 residues. V dropped 5 bases and J dropped 5; count of bases not matched to a gene: 2. CDR1 KGHDR and CDR2 SFDVKD come from the germline V gene. The CDR3 DNA follows: TGTGCCACCAGTGCAGGGGGATATCAGCCCCAGCATTTT. Translation: CATSAGGYQPQHF.

The genes are TRBV14 and TRBJ1-2; perhaps TRBD1 as D (6 bases). The CDR3 spans 15 residues. V dropped 4 bases and J dropped 3 bases, with 15 bases sitting between them. CDR1 is SGHDN, CDR2 FVKESK, per germline. CDR3 in amino acids: CASSPFRGSYYGYTF. Here the CDR3 DNA reads TGTGCCAGCAGCCCATTTAGGGGGAGTTACTATGGCTACACCTTC.

V is TRBV5-6 and J is TRBJ1-4, with D perhaps matching TRBD1 (5 bases). The germline V and J ends were trimmed by 1 base and 16 bases, with 20 bases remaining between them. Germline loops: CDR1 SGHDT, CDR2 YYEEEE. CDR3 length: 14 amino acids. CDR3 coding DNA: TGTGCCAGCAGCTTGCGATTTCCGGGCCAGAGGGGGTTTTTT. Amino acids: CASSLRFPGQRGFF.

The rearrangement links TRBV5-1 to TRBJ1-4; no clear D. V dropped 0 bases and J dropped 6 bases, with 9 bases sitting between them. From germline, CDR1 is SGHRS and CDR2 YFSETQ. The CDR3 contains 14 residues. This chain's CDR3 is CASSLAAEYEKLFF. CDR3 bases: TGCGCCAGCAGCTTGGCGGCAGAATATGAAAAACTGTTTTTT. Drawing the rest from reference TRBV5-1 and TRBJ1-4, the complete variable domain is KAGVTQTPRYLIKTRGQQVTLSCSPISGHRSVSWYQQTPGQGLQFLFEYFSETQRNKGNFPGRFSGRQFSNSRSEMNVSTLELGDSALYLCASSLAAEYEKLFFGSGTQLSVL.

The CDR3 region is CASSPWTGTLSSPLHF. The CDR3 nucleotides are TGCGCCAGCAGCCCCTGGACAGGGACACTCTCTTCACCCCTCCACTTT. This rearrangement joins TRBV5-1 to TRBJ1-6; 8 bases are shared with TRBD1. The germline CDR1 and CDR2 sequences are SGHRS and YFSETQ. J was trimmed by 9 bases and V by 4 bases; bases with no gene match: 12. This CDR3 is 16 amino acids long.

The V and J genes are TRBV11-1 and TRBJ1-3; D is ambiguous. The CDR3 has 15 amino acids. The V gene's germline CDR1 is SGHAT and CDR2 FQDESV (reference sequence). V lost 2 bases and J 1 base, leaving 9 bases between the germline ends. CDR3 nucleotides: TGTGCCAGCAGCTTAATCCCTGGGTCTGGAAACACCATATATTTT. As protein: CASSLIPGSGNTIYF.

The chain employs TRBV3-1 (or the pseudogene TRBV3-2) and TRBJ2-7; D possibly corresponds to TRBD2 (6 bases). Germline values: CDR1 LGHDT, CDR2 YNNKEL (reference sequence). The ends were cut back, 4 bases at V and 3 bases at J, with 10 bases in the middle. The CDR3 has 13 amino acids. Here the CDR3 reads CASSLSGLYEQYF. CDR3 nucleotide sequence: TGTGCCAGCAGCCTATCGGGACTCTACGAGCAGTACTTC.

A single count supports this clone. The J gene is TRBJ2-1, the V gene TRBV7-3; TRBD1 matches at 7 bases. In germline, CDR1 is SGHTA, CDR2 FQGTGA. This CDR3 comprises 13 residues. V lost 5 bases to trimming and J lost 6 bases; unmatched junction nucleotides: 4. DNA for the CDR3: TGTGCCAGCAGCGTGACAGGGTCCAATGAGCAGTTCTTC. Translating it yields CASSVTGSNEQFF.

This chain links TRBV24-1 with TRBJ1-5; possible D gene TRBD1, 6 bases. The CDR3 consists of 18 residues. V lost 4 bases, J lost 6 bases, and 24 bases lay in between. CDR1 KGHDR and CDR2 SFDVKD come from the germline V gene. The CDR3, as DNA: TGTGCCACCAGTGACACCCCTGGGGGGCAGGGTATGGTTCAGCCCCAGCATTTT. Its translation is CATSDTPGGQGMVQPQHF.

The chain recombines TRBV3-1 (or the pseudogene TRBV3-2) with TRBJ2-1; D is perhaps TRBD2 (6 bases). V shed 9 bases and J shed 9 bases, with 18 bases lying between them. The germline CDR1 and CDR2 sequences are LGHDT and YNNKEL (reference sequence). CDR3 size: 13 residues. CDR3: CASSGRRQIEQFF. DNA for the CDR3: TGTGCCAGTAGCGGTCGGAGGCAAATTGAGCAGTTCTTC.